This paragraph reports one T cell receptor (beta chain). Antigen specificity is unknown. The read ends 3 residues early relative to the CDR3; the germline J gene fills the gap. This sample was included in a study of T cells in women clearing cervical HPV infection. Study information: Cases: HPV16-related CIN3 or worse on histology, a couple of invasive cancers. Case blood was drawn a median roughly 150 days after lesion detection. Study-wide points: TRBV6-7 abundance was lower in cases than controls (about 0.099% versus 0.16%).

V gave up 2 bases and J gave up 7 bases, with 11 bases separating them. Germline CDR1 and CDR2: PRHDT and FYEKMQ (reference sequence). The CDR3 has 13 amino acids. Sequencing was performed with immunoSEQ multiplex PCR; in TCRdb, only in-frame clones are kept and a portion is missing. Its listing shows 42,000 or so clones. Dot-blot hybridization genotyped cervical HPV amplified with MY09/MY11 PCR. The origin of this receptor is a woman aged 18 to 75 with a cervical HPV16 infection that either progressed to CIN3+ or cleared (not recorded which). Sequencing was carried out using blood buffy coat. The rearrangement links TRBV13 to TRBJ1-2; D gene uncertain. The sequenced CDR3 bases are TGTGCCAGCAGCTTAAGGGTGGCGGGTGGC. As protein: CASSLRVAGG. The whole CDR3 reads CASSLRVAGGYTF.